This TCR beta chain was sequenced in a study of response to subunit inactivated influenza vaccine. TCRdb reanalysed the RT-PCR reads using MiXCR and keeps one entry per CDR3 protein. The data show about 780,000 distinct CDR3 sequences, less than 20% seen once. Study-wide results and caveats: The authors offered the suggestion that each seasonal influenza vaccination recruits few new T cells.

About this clonotype itself: Its antigen is not identified.

Trimming removed 6 bases from V and 5 bases from J, with 8 bases in between. CDR1 ENHRY and CDR2 SYGVKD come from the germline V gene. This CDR3 region has 12 residues. V gene TRBV10-3 combines with J gene TRBJ2-1; D gene ambiguous. The source was PBMCs from blood, collected about 5 days after vaccination. The source of this sequence is a man aged 50 to 60 who received an inactivated influenza vaccine. DNA for the CDR3: TGTGCCATCAGAAGTCGGGACAATGAGCAGTTCTTC. This sequence encodes CAIRSRDNEQFF.